This entry lists 32 T cell receptor beta chains sequenced from one sample in a study of T-cell memory formation after mild COVID-19. MiXCR, applied by TCRdb to the 5' RACE reads, yields one record per CDR3 protein. The sample contains fewer than 70,000 distinct CDR3 sequences, around 9.5% of which appear only once. Sequenced sample: PBMCs or a T cell subset sorted from them (not recorded which). The receptors come from a man aged 18 to 35 who had mild COVID-19 (a few samples of this study predate the infection). Cell type and time point are not known.

The rearrangement links TRBV5-1 to TRBJ1-2; D is unclear. Germline V gives CDR1 SGHRS, CDR2 YFSETQ. This CDR3 has 15 residues. V lost 3 bases to trimming and J lost 6 bases, with 18 bases between them. CDR3 bases: TGCGCCAGCAGCTCACAAGTCGGGCCAAGGGATGGCTACACCTTC. Translated: CASSSQVGPRDGYTF.

This clonotype was counted ten times or more. The chain is built from TRBV9 and TRBJ2-2; the D is unclear. The germline V and J ends were trimmed by 0 bases and 0 bases, with 15 bases remaining between them. Germline CDR1 reads SGDLS; CDR2 reads YYNGEE. The length of the CDR3 is 18 residues. CDR3 bases: TGTGCCAGCAGCGTAGCCCCCCCAGGCGCGACGAACACCGGGGAGCTGTTTTTT. It specifies CASSVAPPGATNTGELFF.

The chain carries TRBV7-2 and TRBJ1-4; TRBD1 might be the D (5 bases). The CDR3 has 13 amino acids. The ends were cut back, 3 bases at V and 5 bases at J, with 7 bases in the middle. Germline-derived CDR1 and CDR2 are SGHTA and FQGNSA. Here the CDR3 DNA reads TGTGCCAGCAGCTTGGGACCAAATGAAAAACTGTTTTTT. Encoded protein: CASSLGPNEKLFF.

The sample holds many counts of this clonotype. This chain joins TRBV12-3 or TRBV12-4 and TRBJ2-7; possible D gene TRBD2, 5 bases. Trimming cost V 4 bases and J 4 bases, with 11 bases left between them. This CDR3 region has 13 residues. The CDR3 loop is CASSWRRRYEQYF. The CDR3 DNA sequence: TGTGCCAGCAGTTGGAGAAGGAGGTACGAGCAGTACTTC.

The gene calls are TRBV7-2 and TRBJ1-4, with D tentatively TRBD1 (5 bases). Germline CDR1 reads SGHTA; CDR2 reads FQGNSA. The CDR3 spans 14 residues. The ends were cut back, 6 bases at V and 8 bases at J, with 16 bases in the middle. This CDR3 reads CASSPPGRGEKLFF. CDR3 in DNA: TGTGCCAGCAGTCCCCCCGGCCGGGGGGAAAAACTGTTTTTT.

The chain uses TRBV6-1 and TRBJ2-7; weak D call: TRBD1 (6 bases). Between the trimmed V and J ends, which lost 2 bases and 4 bases, there was a span of 12 bases. The CDR3 extends over 14 amino acids. Per germline, CDR1 MNHNS and CDR2 SASEGT. In DNA, the CDR3 is TGTGCCAGCAGTGAAAGGAACAGGGCTTACGAGCAGTACGTC. Residues: CASSERNRAYEQYV.

This clonotype was seen ten or more times. The genes are TRBV5-6 and TRBJ2-7; 8 nucleotides align to TRBD1. Germline V gives CDR1 SGHDT, CDR2 YYEEEE. V was clipped by 4 bases and J by 2 bases; unmatched bases: 5. The CDR3 covers 14 residues. CDR3 residues: CASSRATGAYEQYF. The DNA for the CDR3 is TGTGCCAGCAGCCGCGCGACAGGGGCCTACGAGCAGTACTTC.

The chain employs TRBV7-9 and TRBJ1-1; D is unclear. V lost 4 bases and J lost 0, with 12 bases in between. This CDR3 has 15 residues. Germline-derived CDR1 and CDR2 are SEHNR and FQNEAQ (reference sequence). The CDR3 region is CASSSISTVNTEAFF. The CDR3 bases are TGTGCCAGCAGCTCCATATCGACCGTGAACACTGAAGCTTTCTTT.

This clonotype was seen only a few times. The rearrangement joins TRBV29-1 to TRBJ2-3; D ambiguous. Germline CDR1 reads SQVTM; CDR2 reads ANQGSEA. The CDR3 runs to 13 residues. Trimming cost V 3 bases and J 5 bases, with 12 bases left between them. The CDR3 spells CSVDVRAKDTQYF. In DNA, the CDR3 is TGCAGCGTTGATGTACGAGCTAAAGATACGCAGTATTTT.

The chain uses TRBV6-2 or TRBV6-3 and TRBJ1-1; 7 bases are a match to TRBD1. CDR3 length equals 11 residues. Germline CDR1 reads MNHEY; CDR2 reads SVGEGT. V gave up 5 bases and J gave up 8 bases; unmatched junction bases: 2. Written as DNA, the CDR3 is TGTGCCAGCAGTCAGGGGGGAGAAGCTTTCTTT. Translating gives CASSQGGEAFF.

This clonotype was recorded a few times. V is TRBV20-1 and J is TRBJ1-2; maybe TRBD1 (6 bases). The CDR3 totals 14 residues. Germline V gene lookup returns CDR1 DFQATT and CDR2 SNEGSKA (reference sequence). The ends were cut back, 1 base at V and 4 bases at J, with 13 bases in the middle. The CDR3 protein is CSARVPGASYGYTF. The CDR3 bases are TGCAGTGCTAGAGTCCCAGGGGCCTCCTATGGCTACACCTTC.

The sample holds many counts of this clonotype. The chain joins TRBV7-2 to TRBJ2-2; a weak D match, TRBD2 (5 bases). The CDR3 runs to 15 residues. The germline CDR1 and CDR2 sequences are SGHTA and FQGNSA. Trimming pared 5 bases from V and 1 base from J, leaving 11 bases between. CDR3 sequence reads: CASSRGPGNTGELFF. CDR3 nucleotide sequence: TGTGCCAGCAGCAGAGGGCCAGGGAACACCGGGGAGCTGTTTTTT.

A few counts support this clonotype. The chain uses TRBV20-1 and TRBJ2-7; D remains unclear. Trimming left V 3 bases short and J 4 bases short, with 16 bases between. This CDR3 is built from 14 residues. Germline CDR1 is DFQATT and CDR2 is SNEGSKA (reference sequence). The CDR3 protein is CSASFPRCIYEQYV. As DNA, the CDR3 is TGCAGTGCTAGCTTCCCGAGGTGTATTTACGAGCAGTACGTC.

This clonotype appeared a few times. The CDR3 DNA sequence: TGTGCCAGCTCCCTCGGACTGAACACTGAAGCTTTCTTT. Amino acid sequence: CASSLGLNTEAFF. The chain has TRBV18 and TRBJ1-1, with D unclear. With 6 bases removed from V and 0 bases from J, the gap between germline ends came to 8 bases. This CDR3 region has 13 residues. Germline V CDR1 and CDR2: KGHSH, LQKENI.

The chain is built from TRBV6-5 and TRBJ1-5; 10 bases are a match to TRBD1. Trimming took 5 bases from V and 7 from J; bases not matched to a gene: 17. Germline CDR1 is MNHEY and CDR2 is SVGAGI. CDR3 length: 18 residues. The CDR3 sequence is CASSPLHLGQGTRQPQHF. The CDR3 nucleotides read TGTGCCAGCAGTCCCCTCCATCTGGGACAGGGGACTCGACAGCCCCAGCATTTT.

This clonotype was found a few times. One junction end disagrees with the germline gene, perhaps due to a read error. The V and J genes are TRBV7-2 and TRBJ2-7; D remains unclear. The CDR3 runs 13 residues. Germline V CDR1 and CDR2: SGHTA, FQGNSA. The CDR3 coding sequence is TGTGCCAGCAGCTTACCCCCGTCCTCTCCCGGTGACTTC. Its translation is CASSLPPSSPGDF.

The CDR3 loop is CAWSTESGDTQYF. The DNA for the CDR3 is TGTGCCTGGAGCACGGAGTCGGGGGATACGCAGTATTTT. This rearrangement joins TRBV30 to TRBJ2-3, with a tentative D call TRBD2 (5 bases). The CDR3 has 13 amino acids. V was pared by 3 bases and J by 6 bases, with 13 bases between. Germline-derived CDR1 and CDR2 are GTSNPN and SVGIG (reference sequence).

This clonotype was seen at least ten times. CDR3 DNA: TGTGCCAGCAGCACCCGCGGTACGCAGTATTTT. Translation: CASSTRGTQYF. J is TRBJ2-3 and V is TRBV7-2, with D hard to call. This CDR3 is built from 11 residues. Germline values: CDR1 SGHTA, CDR2 FQGNSA. Trimming removed 5 bases from V and 8 bases from J, with 8 bases in between.

This rearrangement joins TRBV6-2 or TRBV6-3 to TRBJ1-2; TRBD1 is a possible D gene (5 bases). The CDR3 is made up of 13 amino acids. V lost 6 bases to trimming and J lost 2 bases, with 10 bases between them. CDR1 and CDR2 (germline): MNHEY, SVGEGT. Here the CDR3 reads CASRDTQNYGYTF. CDR3 in DNA: TGTGCCAGCAGGGACACGCAAAACTATGGCTACACCTTC.

This rearrangement joins TRBV3-1 to TRBJ2-5; TRBD1 is a possible D gene (6 bases). The CDR3 is 15 residues long. CDR1 and CDR2 (germline): LGHDT, YNNKEL (reference sequence). Trimming cost V 1 base and J 4 bases, with 13 bases left between them. CDR3 bases: TGTGCCAGCAGCCAAGGGCTGGGGGCCCGAGAGACCCAGTACTTC. It is translated as CASSQGLGARETQYF.

This chain links TRBV7-2 with TRBJ2-1, with 13 bases aligning to TRBD2. CDR1 and CDR2 (germline): SGHTA, FQGNSA. This CDR3 contains 15 residues. With V trimmed by 4 bases and J by 5 bases, 2 bases remained unmatched. CDR3 sequence reads: CASSWGLAGNNEQFF. The CDR3 DNA reads as TGTGCCAGCAGCTGGGGACTAGCGGGGAACAATGAGCAGTTCTTC. Based on the CDR3 plus reference TRBV7-2 and TRBJ2-1, the full variable domain is GAGVSQSPSNKVTEKGKDVELRCDPISGHTALYWYRQSLGQGLEFLIYFQGNSAPDKSGLPSDRFSAERTGGSVSTLTIQRTQQEDSAVYLCASSWGLAGNNEQFFGPGTRLTVL.

This clonotype occurred many times. The CDR3 bases are TGCGCCAGCAGCGGCTTGGGACAGGGAGCAGATACGCAGTATTTT. It codes for CASSGLGQGADTQYF. The chain carries TRBV5-1 and TRBJ2-3, with TRBD1 identical over 9 bases. V gave up 4 bases and J gave up 4 bases; unmatched junction bases: 7. CDR1 is SGHRS, CDR2 YFSETQ, per germline. The CDR3 contains 15 residues.

This clonotype showed up just a few times. This chain links TRBV3-1 with TRBJ1-1, with TRBD1 matching over 7 bases. Trimming removed 4 bases from V and 4 bases from J; junction bases left unmatched: 12. Germline values: CDR1 LGHDT, CDR2 YNNKEL (reference sequence). The CDR3 consists of 16 residues. In DNA, the CDR3 is TGTGCCAGCAGCCCGACCGGCGGGCAGGGGGTCACTGAAGCTTTCTTT. Protein sequence: CASSPTGGQGVTEAFF. The full variable domain, its missing parts supplied by reference TRBV3-1 and TRBJ1-1, is DTAVSQTPKYLVTQMGNDKSIKCEQNLGHDTMYWYKQDSKKFLKIMFSYNNKELIINETVPNRFSPKSPDKAHLNLHINSLELGDSAVYFCASSPTGGQGVTEAFFGQGTRLTVV.

This chain joins TRBV5-4 and TRBJ1-6, with TRBD1 matching over 9 bases. This CDR3 has 16 amino acids. Germline lookup yields CDR1 SGHNT and CDR2 YYREEE (reference sequence). V was pared by 7 bases and J by 10 bases, with 15 bases of the junction left unmatched. CDR3 sequence reads: CASSSINRGRGSPLHF. As DNA, the CDR3 is TGTGCCAGCTCCTCTATAAACAGGGGGCGAGGATCACCCCTCCACTTT.

This clonotype showed up many times. The chain recombines TRBV5-1 with TRBJ2-2; no definite D call. The germline V and J ends were trimmed by 0 bases and 0 bases, with 9 bases remaining between them. Germline lookup yields CDR1 SGHRS and CDR2 YFSETQ. There are 16 residues in the CDR3. The CDR3: CASSLGQLANTGELFF. CDR3 DNA: TGCGCCAGCAGCTTGGGCCAGCTTGCGAACACCGGGGAGCTGTTTTTT.

The chain employs TRBV5-1 and TRBJ2-1; 8 positions match TRBD2. The CDR3 is 16 residues long. With 0 bases clipped from V and 7 bases from J, the junction kept 9 bases outside the gene matches. The germline V gene has CDR1 SGHRS and CDR2 YFSETQ. CDR3 sequence: CASSLDAGGLVNEQFF. The CDR3, as DNA: TGCGCCAGCAGCTTGGATGCGGGGGGCCTGGTGAATGAGCAGTTCTTC.

This clonotype was seen more than once but under ten times. The chain has TRBV5-4 and TRBJ2-1; maybe TRBD2 (5 bases). V shed 4 bases and J shed 10 bases, with 21 bases lying between them. This CDR3 is built from 15 residues. CDR1 is SGHNT, CDR2 YYREEE, per germline (reference sequence). CDR3 nucleotides: TGTGCCAGCAGCCCCGATCTCACTAGGTCTGGGGAGCAGTTCTTC. It yields the protein CASSPDLTRSGEQFF. The full variable domain, rest sourced from reference TRBV5-4 and TRBJ2-1, is ETGVTQSPTHLIKTRGQQVTLRCSSQSGHNTVSWYQQALGQGPQFIFQYYREEENGRGNFPPRFSGLQFPNYSSELNVNALELDDSALYLCASSPDLTRSGEQFFGPGTRLTVL.

There are a few counts of this clonotype. The rearrangement joins TRBV20-1 to TRBJ2-5; the match to TRBD2 covers 10 bases. Trimming took 2 bases from V and 6 from J; bases not matched to a gene: 9. This CDR3 is built from 15 residues. Germline assignment: CDR1 DFQATT and CDR2 SNEGSKA (reference sequence). The chain's CDR3 is CSARPLAGAGKTQYF. As DNA, the CDR3 is TGCAGTGCTAGACCCCTAGCGGGGGCCGGGAAGACCCAGTACTTC.

The chain couples TRBV12-3 or TRBV12-4 to TRBJ1-6; 9 bases align to TRBD1. Germline trimming cut 7 bases from V and 8 bases from J; bases unmatched to any gene: 9. The CDR3 has 15 amino acids. CDR3 sequence (DNA): TGTGCCAGCAAGCCCGGGACAGGGTGGGATTCACCCCTCCACTTT. It codes for CASKPGTGWDSPLHF.

This clonotype has a handful of counts. The V gene is TRBV25-1, the J gene TRBJ2-1; D tentatively fits TRBD1 or TRBD2 (6 bases each). The length of the CDR3 is 13 residues. Trimming took 3 bases from V and 9 from J, leaving 12 bases between them. The germline gives CDR1 MGHDK, CDR2 SYGVNS. The CDR3 DNA reads TGTGCCAGCAGTGATCCCAGGGGAGGTGAGCAGTTCTTC. It codes for CASSDPRGGEQFF.

The chain combines TRBV5-1 with TRBJ1-2; D gene ambiguous. CDR3 length: 13 residues. The germline gives CDR1 SGHRS, CDR2 YFSETQ. The ends were cut back, 2 bases at V and 0 bases at J, with 5 bases in the middle. CDR3 loop: CASSFSANYGYTF. Written as DNA, the CDR3 is TGCGCCAGCAGCTTCTCAGCTAACTATGGCTACACCTTC.

In its sample, this clonotype was seen many times. The J gene is TRBJ1-3, the V gene TRBV7-6; possible D gene TRBD1, 5 bases. Germline CDR1 and CDR2: SGHVS and FNYEAQ. The V and J ends lost 5 bases and 2 bases respectively, with 13 bases between them. The CDR3 totals 15 residues. The CDR3 is CASSPGGGPGNTIYF. For the CDR3, the DNA is TGTGCCAGCAGCCCCGGGGGGGGACCTGGAAACACCATATATTTT.